This T cell receptor beta chain was profiled in a study of blood T cell repertoires in COVID-19. Trimming removed 0 bases from V and 6 bases from J, with 6 bases in between. CDR1 and CDR2 from the germline V gene are ENHRY and SYGVKD. The CDR3 is 13 amino acids. The protocol was immunoSEQ multiplex PCR, while the TCRdb copy is restricted to in-frame clones and leaves out a portion. The table includes around 300,000 clones, approximately 90% detected once. V gene TRBV10-3 combines with J gene TRBJ1-3; D is unclear. The sample taken for sequencing was peripheral blood. The source is a woman in her 30s with COVID-19, enrolled during active disease. The CDR3 sequence: CAISESNSNTIYF. As DNA, the CDR3 is TGTGCCATCAGTGAGTCGAACTCAAACACCATATATTTT.